The 10 T cell receptor beta chains below all came from one sample that was sequenced in a study of metastatic and nonmetastatic thyroid tumors. Before thyroid surgery, none of the patients had received any treatment. TCRdb reprocessed the PCR reads via MiXCR. The table shows about 41,000 clones, with 25% to 30% occurring only once. Sequenced material: blood. These receptors were obtained from a male donor with papillary thyroid cancer or a benign thyroid nodule (not recorded which). Some clones in this sample may be carry-over from other donors' samples.

This clone has ten or more counts. The rearrangement links TRBV13 to TRBJ1-2, with 7 nucleotides matching TRBD1. Trimming cost V 0 bases and J 14 bases; bases outside gene matches: 3. The CDR3 covers 11 residues. Per the germline V gene, CDR1 is PRHDT and CDR2 is FYEKMQ (reference sequence). CDR3 nucleotide sequence: TGTGCCAGCAGCTTAGGACAGGGGCCGACCTTC. Encoded protein: CASSLGQGPTF.

In this sample, this clone turned up many times. The chain links TRBV20-1 to TRBJ1-5; no clear D gene. The length of the CDR3 is 14 residues. The V and J ends lost 2 bases and 2 bases respectively, with 10 bases between them. Germline lookup yields CDR1 DFQATT and CDR2 SNEGSKA (reference sequence). CDR3 sequence: CSARREFGNQPQHF. The CDR3, as DNA: TGCAGTGCTAGACGTGAGTTTGGCAATCAGCCCCAGCATTTT.

This clone was recorded at least ten times. This chain connects TRBV11-2 to TRBJ2-7; D not resolved. The germline CDR1 and CDR2 sequences are SGHAT and FQNNGV. The length of the CDR3 is 11 residues. V was clipped by 3 bases and J by 0 bases, with 0 bases between them. The CDR3 nucleotides are TGTGCCAGCAGCTTCTCCTACGAGCAGTACTTC. Its protein product is CASSFSYEQYF.

This chain links TRBV20-1 with TRBJ2-7, with TRBD2 identical over 10 bases. The J segment lost 3 bases and the V segment lost 4 bases, leaving 6 bases of the junction unmatched. Germline assignment: CDR1 DFQATT and CDR2 SNEGSKA (reference sequence). CDR3 length equals 14 residues. The CDR3, as DNA: TGCAGTGCTACCACTAGCGGGACTATCTACGAGCAGTACTTC. Translation: CSATTSGTIYEQYF.

A few counts support this clone. The rearrangement joins TRBV6-5 to TRBJ2-1; TRBD1 matches at 7 bases. This CDR3 is 15 amino acids long. V shed 6 bases and J 0 bases; nucleotides not matched to a gene: 5. Germline assignment: CDR1 MNHEY and CDR2 SVGAGI. CDR3: CASRLAGGSYNEQFF. The CDR3 nucleotides are TGTGCCAGCAGACTCGCAGGGGGCTCCTACAATGAGCAGTTCTTC.

This clone has a count of ten or more. The chain employs TRBV19 and TRBJ1-5; 7 positions match TRBD1. V dropped 1 base and J dropped 6; count of bases not matched to a gene: 12. CDR3 length: 17 amino acids. Looked up from germline, CDR1 is LNHDA and CDR2 is SQIVND (reference sequence). The CDR3 bases are TGTGCCAGTAGTATAGGGCGGGGGCAGGGGGTGATTCAGCCCCAGCATTTT. Protein sequence: CASSIGRGQGVIQPQHF.

This clone came up a few times. In nucleotides, the CDR3 is TGTGCCAGCAGTAGCCGGCTCCGCGGAGTGATACTCTACACAGATACGCAGTATTTT. This sequence encodes CASSSRLRGVILYTDTQYF. This chain joins TRBV28 and TRBJ2-3; D unresolved. V was pared by 5 bases and J by 2 bases, with 26 bases between. The CDR3 consists of 19 residues. Germline V gene data show CDR1 as MDHEN and CDR2 as SYDVKM.

This clone was observed a single time. The rearrangement uses TRBV2 and TRBJ2-3; D gene uncertain. Trimming removed 5 bases at V and 6 bases at J, with 18 bases between. This CDR3 comprises 15 residues. CDR1 SNHLY and CDR2 FYNNEI come from the germline V gene. The CDR3 nucleotides read TGTGCCAGCAGTCGTCCGCGGTGGGTAGCTGATACGCAGTATTTT. It translates to CASSRPRWVADTQYF.

This clone showed up many times. This chain connects TRBV12-5 to TRBJ2-3, with 9 bases aligning to TRBD1. Trimming removed 4 bases from V and 10 bases from J; junction bases left unmatched: 9. The CDR3 totals 14 residues. The germline V gene encodes CDR1 LGHNT and CDR2 FRNRAP. CDR3 bases: TGTGCTAGTGGTTCATTTCCGGGACAGGGCGCGCAGTATTTT. Translated: CASGSFPGQGAQYF.

The V call is TRBV6-4, the J call TRBJ2-3; possible D gene TRBD1, 6 bases. Germline CDR1 MRHNA, CDR2 SNTAGT. Trimming left V 3 bases short and J 1 base short, with 11 bases between. This CDR3 region has 15 residues. The CDR3 region is CASSEGHAGTDTQYF. CDR3 sequence (DNA): TGTGCCAGCAGTGAGGGACACGCGGGCACAGATACGCAGTATTTT.